Below, one TCR beta chain is given with its context. This specimen belongs to a study of shared clonotypes between healthy human individuals. TCRdb's copy holds only in-frame clones and misses some; the assay was immunoSEQ multiplex PCR. The sample holds almost 750,000 clones, over 55% seen once. V was shortened by 5 bases and J by 5 bases, with 18 bases between the two germline ends. The germline CDR1 and CDR2 sequences are MGHDK and SYGVNS. The CDR3 totals 15 residues. J is TRBJ2-5 and V is TRBV25-1; tentative D call: TRBD2 (5 bases). This TCR derives from a woman aged 25 to 39 in good health. The specimen was memory CD4+ T cells sorted from blood. The sample's subset: CD45RA-negative fraction. CDR3 residues: CASSSPVRERETQYF. CDR3 nucleotides: TGTGCCAGCAGTTCCCCCGTGAGGGAGAGGGAGACCCAGTACTTC.